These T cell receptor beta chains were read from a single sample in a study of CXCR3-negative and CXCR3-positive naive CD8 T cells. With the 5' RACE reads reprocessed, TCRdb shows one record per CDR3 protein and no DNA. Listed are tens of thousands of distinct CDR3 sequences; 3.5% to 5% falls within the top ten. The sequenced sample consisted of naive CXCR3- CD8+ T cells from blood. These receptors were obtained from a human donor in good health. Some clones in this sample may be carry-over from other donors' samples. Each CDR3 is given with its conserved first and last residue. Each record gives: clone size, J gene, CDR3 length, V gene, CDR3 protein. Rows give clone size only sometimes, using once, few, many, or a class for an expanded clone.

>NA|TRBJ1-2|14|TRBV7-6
CASAPVGRNYGYTF
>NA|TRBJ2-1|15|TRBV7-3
CASSQTGAGNNEQFF
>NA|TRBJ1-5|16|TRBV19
CASSPGRLEGNQPQHF
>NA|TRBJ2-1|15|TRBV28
CASSISGRAGNEQFF
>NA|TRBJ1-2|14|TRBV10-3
CANSNGQLNYGYTF
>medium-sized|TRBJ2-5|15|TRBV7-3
CASIKPRLAQETQYF
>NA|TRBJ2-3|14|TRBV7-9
CASSPTGLEDTQYF
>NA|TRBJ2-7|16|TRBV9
CASSVVPAGRANEQYF
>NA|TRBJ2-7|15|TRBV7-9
CASSPRGGTAYEQYF
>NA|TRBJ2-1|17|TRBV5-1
CASSLASVGGSYNEQFF
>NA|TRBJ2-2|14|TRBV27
CASSLQVGTGELFF
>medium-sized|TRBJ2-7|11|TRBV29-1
CSVEDVWGQYF
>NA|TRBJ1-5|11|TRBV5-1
CASHSHQPQHF
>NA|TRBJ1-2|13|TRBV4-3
CASSPVTVYGYTF
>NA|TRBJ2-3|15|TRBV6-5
CASSYLGGGKDTQYF
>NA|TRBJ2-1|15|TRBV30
CAWSAGTLRLDEQFF
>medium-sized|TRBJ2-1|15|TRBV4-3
CASSQGLTDYNEQFF
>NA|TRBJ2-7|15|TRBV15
CATSTYAGQRAEQYF
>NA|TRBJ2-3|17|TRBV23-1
CASSQSRRLAGTDTQYF
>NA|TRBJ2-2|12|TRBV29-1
CSVFGVTGELFF
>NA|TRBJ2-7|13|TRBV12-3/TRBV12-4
CASSADPAYEQYF
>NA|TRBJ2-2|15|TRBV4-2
CASSQSRGDPGELFF
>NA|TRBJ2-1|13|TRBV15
CATSRKRTDEQFF